This TCR beta chain was recovered during a study of CD8+CD57+ T cells in acquired aplastic anemia. The length of the CDR3 is 17 residues. The J segment lost 8 bases and the V segment lost 4 bases, leaving 13 bases of the junction unmatched. CDR1 and CDR2 from the germline V gene are MGHDK and SYGVNS. This clonotype has just one count. CDR3 and TCR beta VDJ profiling relied on a genomic DNA template. TCRdb used MiXCR to reprocess the reads, holding one entry per CDR3 protein. This table has 150,000 to 200,000 distinct CDR3 sequences, over 40% appearing once. An expansion of CD8+CD57+ cells by flow cytometry had been shown in patients chosen for sequencing.

The chain employs TRBV25-1 and TRBJ2-1, with TRBD2 identical over 11 bases. This clonotype originated in a human donor with aplastic anemia. Sequencing was done on a sample of sorted CD4+, CD8+, or CD8+CD57+ T cells (not recorded which) from PBMCs. CDR3 nucleotide sequence: TGTGCCAGCAGTGCTGATTGGACTAGCGGGCGGTCGGATGAGCAGTTCTTC. The encoded protein is CASSADWTSGRSDEQFF. Combining the CDR3 with reference TRBV25-1 and TRBJ2-1 gives the whole variable domain EADIYQTPRYLVIGTGKKITLECSQTMGHDKMYWYQQDPGMELHLIHYSYGVNSTEKGDLSSESTVSRIRTEHFPLTLESARPSHTSQYLCASSADWTSGRSDEQFFGPGTRLTVL.